This T cell receptor (beta chain) was recorded in a study of cytomegalovirus exposure and HLA in healthy donors. For the study at large: Early released data comprised tens of millions of unique TCRs from HLA-typed donors. Study conclusions and caveats: V- and J-gene trimming in TCR beta was tied to a missense DCLRE1C variant by an analysis performed later. Earlier analysis found most TCR beta V segments productive about 87% or about 30% of the time. When presence/absence was analysed, sequencing depth was taken to be roughly uniform across donors.

In the PCR, 60 Vbeta and 13 Jbeta primers were used. Method: immunoSEQ multiplex PCR; TCRdb's copy keeps in-frame clones and lacks some. Of more than 150,000 clones in the sample, about 80% were seen once. The sample holds one count of this clone. Its antigen is currently unknown. This CDR3 region has 13 residues. Deletions cut 2 bases from V and 3 bases from J, with 5 bases between. Looked up from germline, CDR1 is MDHEN and CDR2 is SYDVKM. This TCR was sampled from a woman between 50 and 59 years old in good health and CMV-seropositive. Source material: PBMCs. The chain combines TRBV28 with TRBJ2-1, with no clear D. CDR3 nucleotides: TGTGCCAGCAGTTTAAGCCTCTACAATGAGCAGTTCTTC. This encodes CASSLSLYNEQFF.